This T cell receptor beta chain was captured in a study of blood T cell repertoires in COVID-19. For the study at large: COVID-19 samples collected from the United States, Italy and Spain covered acute and convalescent phases. PBMCs, B-cell-depleted T cells, or T cells provided the cDNA or gDNA that made up the material.

The CDR3 consists of 14 residues. Germline CDR1 LGHDT, CDR2 YNNKEL (reference sequence). V was trimmed by 4 bases and J by 9 bases, leaving 16 bases between them. Original methodology: Amplification of reference gene primers provided the estimated nucleated cell counts. Produced via immunoSEQ multiplex PCR; TCRdb's table is partial and in-frame only. V, J and clone size are taken as reported in that table, and D and trimming were inferred from the DNA itself. The sample holds 140,000 to 150,000 clones; roughly 86% are singletons and the top ten take over 2%. This TCR was recovered from a human donor in a cohort sampled during active COVID-19. The sample was peripheral blood. The chain carries TRBV3-1 (or the pseudogene TRBV3-2) and TRBJ1-5; maybe TRBD1 (6 bases). The DNA of the CDR3 is TGTGCCAGCAGCCCGGGGGGCTCCTATCTGCCCCAGCATTTT. Its protein product is CASSPGGSYLPQHF.